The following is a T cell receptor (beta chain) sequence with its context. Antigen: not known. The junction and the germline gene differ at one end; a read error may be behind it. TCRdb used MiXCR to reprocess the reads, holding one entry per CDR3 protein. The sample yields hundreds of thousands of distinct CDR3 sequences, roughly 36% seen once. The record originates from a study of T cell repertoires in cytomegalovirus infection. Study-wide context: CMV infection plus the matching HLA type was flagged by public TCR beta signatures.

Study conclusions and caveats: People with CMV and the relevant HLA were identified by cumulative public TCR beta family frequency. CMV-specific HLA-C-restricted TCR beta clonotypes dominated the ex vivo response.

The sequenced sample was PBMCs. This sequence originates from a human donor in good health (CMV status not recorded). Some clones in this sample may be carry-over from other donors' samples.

CDR3 bases: TGTGCCAGCAGCCAAGAGCACATGGCGGGGTGGGGCGAGACCCAGTACTTC. This encodes CASSQEHMAGWGETQYF. The rearrangement links TRBV4-1 to TRBJ2-5, with a tentative D call TRBD2 (6 bases). Germline values: CDR1 MGHRA, CDR2 YSYEKL. There are 17 residues in the CDR3.